A single sample gave rise to the 18 T cell receptor beta chains below, sequenced in a study of cytomegalovirus exposure and HLA in healthy donors. Repertoires were generated with immunoSEQ multiplex PCR, while TCRdb's copy carries only in-frame clones and drops some. The table includes 250,000 to 400,000 clones, roughly 86% detected once. The sample was PBMCs. These receptors all come from a man aged 25 to 40 in good health and CMV-seronegative.

This clone has more than one count but fewer than ten. In DNA, the CDR3 is TGCGCCAGCAGCCAAGACCCCGGGACCCGCCTCGGGGGTGGCTACACCTTC. Translated: CASSQDPGTRLGGGYTF. The genes are TRBV4-3 and TRBJ1-2, with TRBD1 as a possible D gene (5 bases). The CDR3 consists of 17 residues. Germline assignment: CDR1 LGHNA and CDR2 YSLEER. Trimming took off 0 bases at V and 7 bases at J, with 21 bases between the two ends.

CDR3 DNA sequence: TGCGCCAGCAGCCAAGCCCCGGGACAGGGGACAGCTAACTATGGCTACACCTTC. Translation: CASSQAPGQGTANYGYTF. The chain employs TRBV4-3 and TRBJ1-2; 10 bases map to TRBD1. Germline V gene data show CDR1 as LGHNA and CDR2 as YSLEER. Trimming took 1 base from V and 0 from J; bases not matched to a gene: 8. The CDR3 loop spans 18 amino acids.

This chain links TRBV19 with TRBJ1-6; 7 positions match TRBD1. Trimming removed 4 bases from V and 9 bases from J; junction bases left unmatched: 6. The CDR3 loop spans 14 amino acids. Germline-derived CDR1 and CDR2 are LNHDA and SQIVND (reference sequence). The CDR3 is CASSSGQETSPLHF. CDR3 nucleotide sequence: TGTGCCAGTAGTAGCGGACAGGAGACTTCACCCCTCCACTTT.

J is TRBJ2-7 and V is TRBV6-5; no reliable D call. V was cut by 8 bases and J by 0 bases, with 11 bases left in between. In germline, CDR1 is MNHEY, CDR2 SVGAGI. The CDR3 extends over 13 amino acids. CDR3 residues: CASHPAGSYEQYF. The CDR3 coding sequence is TGTGCCAGCCATCCCGCCGGCTCCTACGAGCAGTACTTC.

V and J are TRBV7-9 and TRBJ1-5; D unclear. Germline V gene sequence: CDR1 SEHNR, CDR2 FQNEAQ (reference sequence). V lost 4 bases and J lost 6, with 13 bases in between. The CDR3 has 14 amino acids. The CDR3 reads CASSSSPTGQPQHF. The CDR3 DNA reads as TGTGCCAGCAGCTCCTCTCCCACGGGTCAGCCCCAGCATTTT.

The gene calls are TRBV6-5 and TRBJ2-2; 7 positions match TRBD1. The CDR3 runs 14 residues. Germline loops: CDR1 MNHEY, CDR2 SVGAGI. V lost 5 bases and J lost 3; bases outside the gene matches: 3. The CDR3 DNA reads TGTGCCAGCAGTAACAGGGGTTACACCGGGGAGCTGTTTTTT. This codes for CASSNRGYTGELFF.

V and J are TRBV5-1 and TRBJ2-5; 12 nucleotides agree with TRBD2. The CDR3 covers 17 residues. V was clipped by 3 bases and J by 5 bases; unmatched bases: 11. CDR1 and CDR2 (germline): SGHRS, YFSETQ. CDR3 sequence reads: CASSWGALAGGPETQYF. The CDR3 DNA is TGCGCCAGCAGCTGGGGTGCGCTAGCGGGGGGGCCGGAGACCCAGTACTTC.

There are a few counts of this clone. One end of the junction does not line up with germline, which may come from a read error. The chain carries TRBV5-6 and TRBJ1-2; D gene unclear. The length of the CDR3 is 11 residues. CDR1 is SGHDT, CDR2 YYEEEE, per germline. The DNA of the CDR3 is TGTGCCAGCAGCTCGGACCCTAGGGAGGTCTTC. It is translated as CASSSDPREVF.

V and J are TRBV5-1 and TRBJ2-3; 9 nucleotides agree with TRBD1. The CDR3 contains 14 residues. V lost 6 bases, J lost 2 bases, and 4 bases stayed unmatched. CDR1 is SGHRS and CDR2 is YFSETQ in the germline V gene. This CDR3 is CASTDRGYTDTQYF. The DNA for the CDR3 is TGCGCCAGCACAGACAGGGGGTACACAGATACGCAGTATTTT.

This rearrangement joins TRBV15 to TRBJ1-4; 10 bases fit TRBD1. The CDR3 extends over 15 amino acids. V lost 3 bases to trimming and J lost 6 bases; unmatched junction nucleotides: 4. In germline, CDR1 is LNHNV, CDR2 YYDKDF (reference sequence). The CDR3 DNA reads as TGTGCCACCAGCAGTTGGACAGGGGGTTATGAAAAACTGTTTTTT. This translates into CATSSWTGGYEKLFF.

This rearrangement joins TRBV14 to TRBJ2-7, with D perhaps TRBD1 (6 bases). The germline V and J ends were trimmed by 2 bases and 2 bases, with 10 bases remaining between them. CDR3 size: 14 residues. The germline V gene has CDR1 SGHDN and CDR2 FVKESK. The CDR3: CASSQSGQPYEQYF. The DNA of the CDR3 is TGTGCCAGCAGCCAAAGCGGACAGCCCTACGAGCAGTACTTC.

The chain employs TRBV6-6 and TRBJ2-1; possible D gene TRBD2, 6 bases. The CDR3 runs to 14 residues. Germline V gene lookup returns CDR1 MNHNY and CDR2 SVGAGI (reference sequence). The V gene lost 6 bases and the J gene lost 6 bases, with 15 bases spanning the gap. The CDR3 reads CASSSIWRANEQFF. The CDR3, as DNA: TGTGCCAGCAGCTCCATCTGGAGGGCCAATGAGCAGTTCTTC.

The J gene is TRBJ2-6, the V gene TRBV11-2, with 7 bases aligning to TRBD1. Germline V gives CDR1 SGHAT, CDR2 FQNNGV. The CDR3 is 16 amino acids. The V segment lost 5 bases and the J segment 4 bases; nucleotides outside the gene matches: 8. The CDR3 is CASSLDRVSGANVLTF. The CDR3, as DNA: TGTGCCAGCAGCCTTGACAGGGTTTCCGGGGCCAACGTCCTGACTTTC.

J is TRBJ1-4 and V is TRBV19; 10 nucleotides agree with TRBD1. The CDR3 is 15 residues long. Germline V CDR1 and CDR2: LNHDA, SQIVND (reference sequence). The V and J ends lost 5 bases and 13 bases, in that order; junction bases with no gene match: 13. The CDR3 region has the DNA TGTGCCAGTAGTGCTCGGACAGGGGGATTCACCGGACTGTTTTTT. Its translation is CASSARTGGFTGLFF.

The rearrangement links TRBV10-3 to TRBJ1-1; weak D call: TRBD1 (5 bases). The CDR3 totals 14 residues. From germline, CDR1 is ENHRY and CDR2 SYGVKD. V was pared by 3 bases and J by 7 bases, with 15 bases between. In DNA form, the CDR3 reads TGTGCCATCAGTGAAAGGGGAAGGTACGGTGAAGCTTTCTTT. Its protein product is CAISERGRYGEAFF.

The rearrangement uses TRBV5-5 and TRBJ2-3; 10 bases agree with TRBD2. The V and J ends lost 2 bases and 6 bases, in that order; junction bases with no gene match: 6. This CDR3 contains 15 residues. Germline lookup yields CDR1 SGHKS and CDR2 YYEKEE (reference sequence). The CDR3 DNA reads as TGTGCCAGCAGCTTCCTTAGCGGGGGGTACGATACGCAGTATTTT. The encoded protein is CASSFLSGGYDTQYF.

The rearrangement links TRBV9 to TRBJ1-1, with 8 bases identical to TRBD1. The CDR3 length is 15 residues. The V gene end was trimmed by 1 base and the J gene end by 6 bases; junction bases not matched to a gene: 8. Looked up from germline, CDR1 is SGDLS and CDR2 is YYNGEE. CDR3 sequence (DNA): TGTGCCAGCAGCGTAATGGCAGGGGGCGGATCTGAAGCTTTCTTT. Translation gives CASSVMAGGGSEAFF.

In DNA, the CDR3 is TGTGCCAGCAGTTTCGAGGGCCGGAGTGATGAAAAACTGTTTTTT. It specifies CASSFEGRSDEKLFF. The chain links TRBV27 to TRBJ1-4, with D hard to call. The V end lost 3 bases, the J end lost 6 bases, and 14 bases lay between the germline ends. Germline V CDR1 and CDR2: MNHEY, SMNVEV (reference sequence). CDR3 length equals 15 residues.